Each of the 21 T cell receptor beta chains below was sequenced from the same sample in a study of CD8+ T cells in alopecia areata. The sequencing template was cDNA reverse transcribed from extracted RNA. The protocol was immunoSEQ multiplex PCR, while the TCRdb copy is restricted to in-frame clones and leaves out a portion. Of 140,000 to 150,000 clones detected, about 51% appear once; the ten largest clones hold 0.95% to 1%. The specimen comprised CD4+ T cells sorted from blood, sampled at week 0. The receptors were gathered from a human donor with alopecia areata.

V and J are TRBV30 and TRBJ2-1; 9 bases agree with TRBD1. This CDR3 comprises 16 residues. Trimming cost V 3 bases and J 4 bases; bases outside gene matches: 10. Germline assignment: CDR1 GTSNPN and CDR2 SVGIG (reference sequence). This CDR3 is CAWSPLRGTGYNEQFF. For the CDR3, the DNA is TGTGCCTGGAGCCCCCTCAGGGGGACAGGGTACAATGAGCAGTTCTTC.

The rearrangement links TRBV30 to TRBJ1-5; a possible D gene is TRBD1 (5 bases). CDR1 is GTSNPN, CDR2 SVGIG, per germline (reference sequence). CDR3 length: 14 amino acids. Trimming took off 4 bases at V and 4 bases at J, with 14 bases between the two ends. CDR3 nucleotides: TGTGCCTGGACCAAAGGGGCAGGTAATCAGCCCCAGCATTTT. As protein: CAWTKGAGNQPQHF. The complete variable domain, with remaining parts taken from reference TRBV30 and TRBJ1-5, reads SQTIHQWPATLVQPVGSPLSLECTVEGTSNPNLYWYRQAAGRGLQLLFYSVGIGQISSEVPQNLSASRPQDRQFILSSKKLLLSDSGFYLCAWTKGAGNQPQHFGDGTRLSIL.

J is TRBJ2-5 and V is TRBV4-1; the D is unclear. The germline V gene encodes CDR1 MGHRA and CDR2 YSYEKL. Trimming cost V 1 base and J 5 bases, with 8 bases left between them. CDR3 size: 13 residues. The CDR3 is CASSQVWAETQYF. The CDR3 DNA reads as TGCGCCAGCAGCCAAGTGTGGGCTGAGACCCAGTACTTC.

This clone was recorded only once. This CDR3 is missing its conserved last phenylalanine or tryptophan, likely due to a read error. The CDR3 sequence: CASSPGDGYTL. DNA for the CDR3: TGTGCCAGCTCACCCGGGGATGGCTACACCCTC. The V call is TRBV18, the J call TRBJ1-2; D gene unclear. Germline V gene lookup returns CDR1 KGHSH and CDR2 LQKENI. The length of the CDR3 is 11 residues. V gave up 3 bases and J gave up 6 bases, with 5 bases separating them.

The chain is built from TRBV11-1 and TRBJ2-1, with 9 bases fitting TRBD2. Per the germline V gene, CDR1 is SGHAT and CDR2 is FQDESV (reference sequence). Trimming took 5 bases from V and 7 from J; bases not matched to a gene: 12. The CDR3 length is 16 residues. CDR3 in DNA: TGTGCCAGCAGCCCGCCTGGGCGGGAGGGCCGTAATGAGCAGTTCTTC. Translating gives CASSPPGREGRNEQFF.

The chain links TRBV30 to TRBJ2-7, with a tentative D call TRBD1 (6 bases). Trimming left V 0 bases short and J 2 bases short, with 11 bases between. The V gene's germline CDR1 is GTSNPN and CDR2 SVGIG (reference sequence). The CDR3 has 14 residues. CDR3: CAWSVFTGPYEQYF. In nucleotides, the CDR3 is TGTGCCTGGAGTGTATTTACAGGGCCCTACGAGCAGTACTTC.

This clone was counted only a few times. This CDR3 reads CATAAPAREQYF. In DNA, the CDR3 is TGTGCCACCGCCGCCCCTGCTCGGGAGCAGTACTTC. This rearrangement joins TRBV19 to TRBJ2-7, with no clear D. Germline V gives CDR1 LNHDA, CDR2 SQIVND (reference sequence). The CDR3 sequence is 12 residues long. Between the trimmed V and J ends, which lost 10 bases and 7 bases, there was a span of 17 bases.

This chain connects TRBV29-1 to TRBJ2-7; 7 positions match TRBD2. Germline values: CDR1 SQVTM, CDR2 ANQGSEA. The CDR3 covers 13 residues. The trim removed 0 bases at V and 2 bases at J, leaving 1 base unmatched. In DNA, the CDR3 is TGCAGCGTTGAAGATGGGAGGGCCTACGAGCAGTACTTC. Its translation: CSVEDGRAYEQYF.

V usage is TRBV19 and J usage is TRBJ1-2, with a weak D call TRBD1 (5 bases). The CDR3 has 14 residues. Trimming cost V 7 bases and J 3 bases, with 15 bases left between them. CDR1 LNHDA and CDR2 SQIVND come from the germline V gene (reference sequence). CDR3 coding DNA: TGTGCCAGTAATAACTTGGGGCAGGACTATGGCTACACCTTC. This translates into CASNNLGQDYGYTF.

This rearrangement joins TRBV6-5 to TRBJ2-7, with D perhaps TRBD1 (7 bases). Per the germline V gene, CDR1 is MNHEY and CDR2 is SVGAGI. The CDR3 has 13 amino acids. The V gene lost 8 bases and the J gene lost 6 bases, with 17 bases spanning the gap. The CDR3 here is CASRRGPRGEQYF. CDR3 coding DNA: TGTGCCAGCCGGAGGGGGCCAAGGGGCGAGCAGTACTTC.

The gene calls are TRBV4-1 and TRBJ2-7; 7 bases match TRBD2. The CDR3 extends over 18 amino acids. Germline values: CDR1 MGHRA, CDR2 YSYEKL. With V trimmed by 0 bases and J by 4 bases, 15 bases remained unmatched. This CDR3 is CASSQDRSQAGKGYEQYF. Written as DNA, the CDR3 is TGCGCCAGCAGCCAAGATCGGTCGCAAGCGGGGAAGGGATACGAGCAGTACTTC.

The chain couples TRBV30 to TRBJ1-1; perhaps TRBD1 as D (5 bases). Trimming took 1 base from V and 4 from J, leaving 10 bases between them. Germline CDR1 reads GTSNPN; CDR2 reads SVGIG (reference sequence). There are 13 residues in the CDR3. CDR3 bases: TGTGCCTGGAGTGAATCGGGGGTCACTGAAGCTTTCTTT. Its translation: CAWSESGVTEAFF.

This CDR3 reads CAWKEAYEQYF. CDR3 in DNA: TGTGCCTGGAAGGAAGCCTACGAGCAGTACTTC. J is TRBJ2-7 and V is TRBV30; D not resolved. Germline CDR1 and CDR2: GTSNPN and SVGIG (reference sequence). The CDR3 spans 11 residues. Trimming stripped 4 bases from V and 2 bases from J, with 6 bases between.

The V call is TRBV19, the J call TRBJ2-5; 9 positions agree with TRBD1. Losses at the gene ends were 5 bases for V and 5 bases for J; bases not matched to a gene: 6. CDR3 length: 14 residues. Germline V gives CDR1 LNHDA, CDR2 SQIVND (reference sequence). The CDR3 region is CASSLLGTGETQYF. The DNA for the CDR3 is TGTGCCAGTAGTCTCCTCGGGACAGGGGAGACCCAGTACTTC.

The chain has TRBV7-3 and TRBJ2-3, with D hard to call. Trimming left V 5 bases short and J 0 bases short, with 15 bases between. Germline V lookup: CDR1 SGHTA, CDR2 FQGTGA. The CDR3 runs to 16 residues. CDR3 loop: CASSPRRLGSTDTQYF. Written as DNA, the CDR3 is TGTGCCAGCAGCCCGCGTCGTTTGGGTAGCACAGATACGCAGTATTTT.

The chain combines TRBV4-2 with TRBJ2-7; D is uncertain. CDR1 is LGHNA and CDR2 is YNFKEQ in the germline V gene. CDR3 length equals 13 residues. V shed 2 bases and J shed 5 bases, with 10 bases lying between them. The chain's CDR3 is CASSQLGGDEQYF. The CDR3 bases are TGTGCCAGCAGCCAACTAGGTGGTGACGAGCAGTACTTC.

The V and J genes are TRBV25-1 and TRBJ2-2; 7 positions match TRBD1. V shed 6 bases, J shed 3 bases, and the junction held 7 bases outside the gene matches. The CDR3 sequence is 15 residues long. Germline V lookup: CDR1 MGHDK, CDR2 SYGVNS. This chain's CDR3 is CASSARDSYTGELFF. In DNA, the CDR3 is TGTGCCAGCAGCGCCAGGGACAGCTACACCGGGGAGCTGTTTTTT.

This clone occurred a few times. V usage is TRBV30 and J usage is TRBJ1-5, with TRBD1 identical over 7 bases. CDR3 length: 13 amino acids. In germline, CDR1 is GTSNPN, CDR2 SVGIG (reference sequence). The ends lost 5 bases at V and 0 bases at J; junction bases unmatched: 1. The CDR3 loop is CAWGQDSNQPQHF. The CDR3 nucleotides read TGTGCCTGGGGACAGGATAGCAATCAGCCCCAGCATTTT.

This clone was observed a handful of times. The V and J genes are TRBV9 and TRBJ2-1, with 7 bases matching TRBD2. Trimming at V came to 9 bases and at J to 5 bases, leaving 11 bases not matched to a gene. Per the germline V gene, CDR1 is SGDLS and CDR2 is YYNGEE. This CDR3 has 14 amino acids. CDR3 in amino acids: CATLGGYGDNEQFF. The CDR3 DNA reads as TGTGCCACCCTGGGAGGGTACGGGGACAATGAGCAGTTCTTC.

The rearrangement uses TRBV5-1 and TRBJ2-1; TRBD1 matches at 8 bases. Per germline, CDR1 SGHRS and CDR2 YFSETQ. The trim removed 2 bases at V and 3 bases at J, leaving 4 bases unmatched. This CDR3 is 15 amino acids long. The CDR3 DNA follows: TGCGCCAGCAGCTTTCGACAGGGGAACTACAATGAGCAGTTCTTC. This translates into CASSFRQGNYNEQFF. The full variable domain, its missing parts supplied by reference TRBV5-1 and TRBJ2-1, is KAGVTQTPRYLIKTRGQQVTLSCSPISGHRSVSWYQQTPGQGLQFLFEYFSETQRNKGNFPGRFSGRQFSNSRSEMNVSTLELGDSALYLCASSFRQGNYNEQFFGPGTRLTVL.

The chain is built from TRBV4-2 and TRBJ1-5; D might be TRBD1 (5 bases). The CDR3 consists of 15 residues. CDR1 and CDR2 from the germline V gene are LGHNA and YNFKEQ. V lost 8 bases, J lost 2 bases, and 16 bases lay in between. Here the CDR3 DNA reads TGTGCCAGCGGCGGCGTCCAAGGGGGCAATCAGCCCCAGCATTTT. Protein product: CASGGVQGGNQPQHF.